The 32 T cell receptor beta chains below come from one sample, sequenced in a study of blood T cell repertoires in COVID-19. The data were produced by immunoSEQ multiplex PCR, yet TCRdb's version contains in-frame clones alone and is incomplete. The sample lists around 99,000 clones, about four fifths seen once, with approximately 18% in the top ten. Sequences were obtained from peripheral blood. The receptors come from a woman aged 80 or older with active or convalescent COVID-19.

This clone was found a few times. The CDR3 loop reads CASTTGTTQETQYF. The CDR3 DNA is TGTGCCAGCACCACCGGGACAACACAAGAGACCCAGTACTTC. The chain has TRBV7-9 and TRBJ2-5; a weak D match, TRBD1 (6 bases). V was cut by 7 bases and J by 2 bases, with 14 bases left in between. Germline V gene data show CDR1 as SEHNR and CDR2 as FQNEAQ (reference sequence). The CDR3 loop spans 14 amino acids. The variable domain in full, completed from reference TRBV7-9 and TRBJ2-5, reads DTGVSQNPRHKITKRGQNVTFRCDPISEHNRLYWYRQTLGQGPEFLTYFQNEAQLEKSRLLSDRFSAERPKGSFSTLEIQRTEQGDSAMYLCASTTGTTQETQYFGPGTRLLVL.

This rearrangement joins TRBV5-1 to TRBJ2-3, with D perhaps matching TRBD2 (6 bases). With 0 bases removed from V and 9 bases from J, the gap between germline ends came to 17 bases. The germline V gene encodes CDR1 SGHRS and CDR2 YFSETQ. The CDR3 runs to 15 residues. The DNA of the CDR3 is TGCGCCAGCAGCTTGGACGGGAGACCCCTGGGAACGCAGTATTTT. Amino acids: CASSLDGRPLGTQYF.

This rearrangement joins TRBV4-2 to TRBJ1-2; possibly TRBD1 for D (5 bases). CDR3 length: 16 amino acids. Germline CDR1 LGHNA, CDR2 YNFKEQ. Trimming took 4 bases from V and 6 from J, leaving 21 bases between them. The CDR3 region is CASSPESGVRSNGYTF. As DNA, the CDR3 is TGTGCCAGCAGCCCAGAATCGGGGGTCCGGTCCAATGGCTACACCTTC.

The sample holds one count of this clone. The J gene is TRBJ2-7, the V gene TRBV29-1, with a possible D match to TRBD1 (5 bases). The V gene's germline CDR1 is SQVTM and CDR2 ANQGSEA. Trimming took 5 bases from V and 4 from J, leaving 12 bases between them. The CDR3 has 12 amino acids. Written as DNA, the CDR3 is TGCAGCGTTTCGCAGGGAACATACGAGCAGTACTTC. Its protein product is CSVSQGTYEQYF.

J is TRBJ1-2 and V is TRBV7-3; D uncertain. The CDR3 sequence is 15 residues long. V lost 2 bases and J 5 bases, leaving 15 bases between the germline ends. From germline, CDR1 is SGHTA and CDR2 FQGTGA. CDR3 nucleotides: TGTGCCAGCAGCTTAGGGCCGATGCCTGGGTATGGCTACACCTTC. This sequence encodes CASSLGPMPGYGYTF.

The chain couples TRBV6-5 to TRBJ2-5; D unresolved. The CDR3 consists of 12 residues. Germline CDR1 MNHEY, CDR2 SVGAGI. The V end lost 4 bases, the J end lost 5 bases, and 8 bases lay between the germline ends. CDR3 amino acids: CASSFKAETQYF. CDR3 nucleotides: TGTGCCAGCAGTTTTAAAGCGGAGACCCAGTACTTC.

The rearrangement uses TRBV5-1 and TRBJ2-3, with unresolved D. Germline lookup yields CDR1 SGHRS and CDR2 YFSETQ. This CDR3 is 13 amino acids long. With 0 bases removed from V and 6 bases from J, the gap between germline ends came to 8 bases. Here the CDR3 reads CASSLAPSDTQYF. The CDR3 nucleotides read TGCGCCAGCAGCTTGGCCCCTAGTGATACGCAGTATTTT.

In DNA, the CDR3 is TGTGCCAGTAGTATAGAACGGGGGTCAGGGCAGTTCTTC. It encodes CASSIERGSGQFF. The genes are TRBV19 and TRBJ2-1; D is possibly TRBD2 (6 bases). Trimming pared 0 bases from V and 12 bases from J, leaving 12 bases between. The CDR3 is 13 residues long. The germline V gene has CDR1 LNHDA and CDR2 SQIVND (reference sequence).

The chain has TRBV9 and TRBJ2-2; D is undetermined. Trimming removed 0 bases from V and 2 bases from J, with 5 bases in between. The CDR3 runs to 14 residues. The germline V gene has CDR1 SGDLS and CDR2 YYNGEE. The CDR3 DNA follows: TGTGCCAGCAGCGTAGTTCCTAACACCGGGGAGCTGTTTTTT. Its translation: CASSVVPNTGELFF.

This clone occurred a few times. V usage is TRBV24-1 and J usage is TRBJ2-2; TRBD1 matches at 10 bases. After removal of 2 bases from V and 4 bases from J, the junction contained 3 bases not matched to a gene. Germline assignment: CDR1 KGHDR and CDR2 SFDVKD. This CDR3 spans 16 amino acids. This CDR3 reads CATSDSGQGTTGELFF. CDR3 nucleotides: TGTGCCACCAGTGATTCGGGACAGGGGACCACCGGGGAGCTGTTTTTT.

The V and J genes are TRBV9 and TRBJ2-1, with D tentatively TRBD2 (5 bases). The CDR3 has 14 amino acids. The V and J ends lost 0 bases and 6 bases respectively, with 10 bases between them. Germline V gene sequence: CDR1 SGDLS, CDR2 YYNGEE. CDR3: CASSVAGEFNEQFF. The CDR3 nucleotides read TGTGCCAGCAGCGTAGCTGGGGAGTTCAATGAGCAGTTCTTC.

This clone has only one observation. The V gene is TRBV5-6, the J gene TRBJ2-7, with 8 bases identical to TRBD2. The CDR3 has 15 amino acids. J gave up 6 bases and V 1 base, and 9 bases lay outside the gene matches. Germline lookup yields CDR1 SGHDT and CDR2 YYEEEE. This CDR3 reads CASSLIGTSTREQYF. CDR3 coding DNA: TGTGCCAGCAGCTTGATAGGGACTAGTACACGCGAGCAGTACTTC.

This clone has only one observation. The chain uses TRBV15 and TRBJ1-6, with D possibly matching TRBD1 (6 bases). The CDR3 contains 13 residues. V was clipped by 0 bases and J by 13 bases, with 10 bases between them. Germline assignment: CDR1 LNHNV and CDR2 YYDKDF (reference sequence). CDR3 nucleotides: TGTGCCACCAGCAGAGATTCACAGGGTCCCCTCCACTTT. Its translation: CATSRDSQGPLHF.

This chain connects TRBV6-5 to TRBJ1-2; D perhaps matches TRBD1 (6 bases). The V end was cut by 8 bases, the J end by 4 bases, with 17 bases between. The CDR3 is made up of 14 amino acids. Germline CDR1 MNHEY, CDR2 SVGAGI. The DNA for the CDR3 is TGTGCCAGCGGCAGCGGGACGGGGGCCTATGGCTACACCTTC. It specifies CASGSGTGAYGYTF.

The CDR3 nucleotides are TGTGCCAGCAGTTACTCGACGCTAGGTGGCTACACCTTC. Its translation is CASSYSTLGGYTF. V usage is TRBV6-5 and J usage is TRBJ1-2, with unresolved D. The CDR3 totals 13 residues. Germline CDR1 reads MNHEY; CDR2 reads SVGAGI. Trimming left V 0 bases short and J 7 bases short, with 9 bases between.

This clone was counted a few times. The V gene is TRBV11-1, the J gene TRBJ2-7; 10 nucleotides agree with TRBD1. Per the germline V gene, CDR1 is SGHAT and CDR2 is FQDESV (reference sequence). The CDR3 has 16 amino acids. V gave up 0 bases and J gave up 6 bases; unmatched junction bases: 8. CDR3: CASSLASGTGVREQYF. The CDR3 DNA follows: TGTGCCAGCAGCTTAGCGTCGGGGACAGGGGTTCGCGAGCAGTACTTC.

This clone was seen just once. V and J are TRBV5-6 and TRBJ2-7, with D possibly TRBD1 on 6 matching bases. Germline assignment: CDR1 SGHDT and CDR2 YYEEEE. The V end was cut by 0 bases, the J end by 4 bases, with 8 bases between. CDR3 length equals 13 residues. CDR3 sequence reads: CASSLDRGYEQYF. Here the CDR3 DNA reads TGTGCCAGCAGCTTGGATAGGGGGTACGAGCAGTACTTC.

This clone occurred a few times. The chain couples TRBV18 to TRBJ2-2; tentatively, D is TRBD2 (5 bases). Germline CDR1 KGHSH, CDR2 LQKENI. V was pared by 1 base and J by 2 bases, with 11 bases between. This CDR3 is 16 amino acids long. The CDR3 here is CASSPLFAGNTGELFF. As DNA, the CDR3 is TGTGCCAGCTCACCACTCTTTGCGGGCAACACCGGGGAGCTGTTTTTT. Variable domain in full (rest from reference TRBV18 and TRBJ2-2): NAGVMQNPRHLVRRRGQEARLRCSPMKGHSHVYWYRQLPEEGLKFMVYLQKENIIDESGMPKERFSAEFPKEGPSILRIQQVVRGDSAAYFCASSPLFAGNTGELFFGEGSRLTVL.

This clone was seen only a few times. The CDR3 sequence: CASSASYGQSQPQHF. For the CDR3, the DNA is TGTGCCAGTAGTGCCAGTTATGGCCAAAGTCAGCCCCAGCATTTT. This chain joins TRBV19 and TRBJ1-5, with D unresolved. From germline, CDR1 is LNHDA and CDR2 SQIVND (reference sequence). This CDR3 has 15 residues. The germline V and J ends were trimmed by 5 bases and 6 bases, with 17 bases remaining between them. The entire variable domain, with the rest obtained from reference TRBV19 and TRBJ1-5, is as follows: DGGITQSPKYLFRKEGQNVTLSCEQNLNHDAMYWYRQDPGQGLRLIYYSQIVNDFQKGDIAEGYSVSREKKESFPLTVTSAQKNPTAFYLCASSASYGQSQPQHFGDGTRLSIL.

The chain links TRBV2 to TRBJ1-4, with D unclear. Trimming shortened V by 2 bases and J by 5 bases, and 15 bases separated the two germline ends. The CDR3 loop spans 16 amino acids. CDR1 SNHLY and CDR2 FYNNEI come from the germline V gene. DNA for the CDR3: TGTGCCAGCAGTGAACAAATCCGGAGGGAGAATGAAAAACTGTTTTTT. Protein sequence: CASSEQIRRENEKLFF.

In the case of this clone: Compared with germline, one end of the junction differs, possibly owing to a read error. The chain carries TRBV6-5 and TRBJ1-1; TRBD1 matches at 7 bases. CDR1 is MNHEY and CDR2 is SVGAGI in the germline V gene. This CDR3 contains 13 residues. Here the CDR3 reads CASSRQGLTQAFF. The CDR3 nucleotides are TGTGCCAGCAGTAGACAGGGCCTCACTCAAGCTTTCTTT.

The V call is TRBV19, the J call TRBJ2-1; a weak D match, TRBD2 (7 bases). The germline V and J ends were trimmed by 4 bases and 1 base, with 11 bases remaining between them. The CDR3 totals 15 residues. Germline V gene sequence: CDR1 LNHDA, CDR2 SQIVND (reference sequence). In DNA form, the CDR3 reads TGTGCCAGTAGTACGGGGGGCCGGTCCTACAATGAGCAGTTCTTC. Protein product: CASSTGGRSYNEQFF. Looking up the rest from reference TRBV19 and TRBJ2-1 gives the full variable domain: DGGITQSPKYLFRKEGQNVTLSCEQNLNHDAMYWYRQDPGQGLRLIYYSQIVNDFQKGDIAEGYSVSREKKESFPLTVTSAQKNPTAFYLCASSTGGRSYNEQFFGPGTRLTVL.

The V call is TRBV21-1, the J call TRBJ1-4. TRBV21-1 is flagged as a pseudogene. CDR3 length: 17 residues. The CDR3: CASSKRERGATNEKLFF. CDR3 nucleotide sequence: TGTGCCAGCAGCAAAAGGGAGCGGGGGGCAACTAATGAAAAACTGTTTTTT.

The chain recombines TRBV6-5 with TRBJ2-7, with D perhaps matching TRBD2 (5 bases). This CDR3 has 14 residues. CDR1 and CDR2 from the germline V gene are MNHEY and SVGAGI. The V end was cut by 0 bases, the J end by 7 bases, with 13 bases between. The CDR3 protein is CASSYSAGVWEQYF. In nucleotides, the CDR3 is TGTGCCAGCAGTTACTCGGCCGGGGTTTGGGAGCAGTACTTC.

The V and J genes are TRBV24-1 and TRBJ2-7; 9 bases line up with TRBD1. CDR3 size: 13 residues. Losses at the gene ends were 12 bases for V and 7 bases for J; bases not matched to a gene: 12. The germline V gene encodes CDR1 KGHDR and CDR2 SFDVKD. The CDR3 sequence: CAAKQGAGIEQYF. The CDR3 DNA follows: TGTGCCGCCAAACAGGGGGCCGGAATTGAGCAGTACTTC.

In this sample, this clone turned up once. The chain joins TRBV18 to TRBJ2-7; a possible D gene is TRBD2 (5 bases). V was shortened by 6 bases and J by 0 bases, with 12 bases between the two germline ends. Germline V gene sequence: CDR1 KGHSH, CDR2 LQKENI. CDR3 size: 14 residues. The CDR3 sequence: CASSSLVRSYEQYF. The DNA of the CDR3 is TGTGCCAGCTCGTCACTAGTCCGCTCCTACGAGCAGTACTTC.

This clone has just a few counts. The genes are TRBV4-2 and TRBJ1-1, with 9 bases fitting TRBD1. Trimming took 0 bases from V and 1 from J; bases not matched to a gene: 6. Germline CDR1 is LGHNA and CDR2 is YNFKEQ. This CDR3 spans 17 amino acids. Here the CDR3 reads CASSQDLPGQGNTEAFF. The CDR3 DNA follows: TGTGCCAGCAGCCAAGACCTACCGGGACAGGGGAACACTGAAGCTTTCTTT.

V is TRBV6-2 or TRBV6-3 and J is TRBJ2-7; perhaps TRBD2 as D (6 bases). Looked up from germline, CDR1 is MNHEY and CDR2 is SVGEGT. V lost 0 bases and J lost 0, with 12 bases in between. The CDR3 contains 16 residues. CDR3 DNA sequence: TGTGCCAGCAGTTACTCGAGAAGGACTAACTCCTACGAGCAGTACTTC. Its translation: CASSYSRRTNSYEQYF.

The rearrangement links TRBV7-8 to TRBJ1-1; 11 bases fit TRBD1. Trimming cost V 0 bases and J 12 bases; bases outside gene matches: 3. The CDR3 runs 13 residues. From germline, CDR1 is SGHVS and CDR2 FQNEAQ. This CDR3 reads CASSLAGQGAPFF. CDR3 in DNA: TGTGCCAGCAGCTTAGCTGGACAGGGGGCTCCTTTCTTT.

This chain joins TRBV24-1 and TRBJ2-3; 7 bases agree with TRBD1. Germline V lookup: CDR1 KGHDR, CDR2 SFDVKD. V shed 3 bases and J 2 bases; nucleotides not matched to a gene: 7. This CDR3 spans 16 amino acids. CDR3 residues: CATSDPTGAFTDTQYF. As DNA, the CDR3 is TGTGCCACCAGTGATCCTACAGGGGCCTTCACAGATACGCAGTATTTT.

The chain couples TRBV9 to TRBJ2-3, with D possibly being TRBD2 (5 bases). CDR1 SGDLS and CDR2 YYNGEE come from the germline V gene. Deletions cut 0 bases from V and 2 bases from J, with 13 bases between. CDR3 length: 16 amino acids. Written as DNA, the CDR3 is TGTGCCAGCAGCGTAGGACGAGCGGACCTCACAGATACGCAGTATTTT. It specifies CASSVGRADLTDTQYF.

This chain joins TRBV6-6 and TRBJ2-3; the match to TRBD2 covers 7 bases. J lost 1 base, V lost 3 bases, and 7 bases had no gene match. The length of the CDR3 is 16 residues. Germline CDR1 MNHNY, CDR2 SVGAGI (reference sequence). CDR3 DNA: TGTGCCAGCAGTTATAGGCGGGAGATGGGCACAGATACGCAGTATTTT. It codes for CASSYRREMGTDTQYF.